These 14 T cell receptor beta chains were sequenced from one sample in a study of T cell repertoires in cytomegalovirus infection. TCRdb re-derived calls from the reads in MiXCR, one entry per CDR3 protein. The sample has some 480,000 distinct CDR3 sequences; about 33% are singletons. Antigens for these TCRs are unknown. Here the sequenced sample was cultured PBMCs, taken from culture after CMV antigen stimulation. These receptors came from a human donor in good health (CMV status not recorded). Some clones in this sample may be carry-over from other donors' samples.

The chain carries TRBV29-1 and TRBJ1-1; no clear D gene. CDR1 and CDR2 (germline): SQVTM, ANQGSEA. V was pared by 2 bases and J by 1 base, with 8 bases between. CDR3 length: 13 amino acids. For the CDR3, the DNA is TGCAGCGTTGAATTAGTCCAGAACACTGAAGCTTTCTTT. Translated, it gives CSVELVQNTEAFF.

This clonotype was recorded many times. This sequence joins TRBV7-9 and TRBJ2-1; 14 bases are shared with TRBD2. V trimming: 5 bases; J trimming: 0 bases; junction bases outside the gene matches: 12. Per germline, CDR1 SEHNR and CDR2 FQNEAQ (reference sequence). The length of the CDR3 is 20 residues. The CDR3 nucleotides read TGTGCCAGCAGCCCGAAATCCGGGACTAGCGGGGGAAGCTCCTACAATGAGCAGTTCTTC. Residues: CASSPKSGTSGGSSYNEQFF. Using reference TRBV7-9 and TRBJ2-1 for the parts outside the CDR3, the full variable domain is DTGVSQNPRHKITKRGQNVTFRCDPISEHNRLYWYRQTLGQGPEFLTYFQNEAQLEKSRLLSDRFSAERPKGSFSTLEIQRTEQGDSAMYLCASSPKSGTSGGSSYNEQFFGPGTRLTVL.

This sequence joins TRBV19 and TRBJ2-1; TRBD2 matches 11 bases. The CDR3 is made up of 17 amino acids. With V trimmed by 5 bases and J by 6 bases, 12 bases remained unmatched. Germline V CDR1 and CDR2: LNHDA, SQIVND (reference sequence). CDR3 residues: CASSSLAGGIFPNEQFF. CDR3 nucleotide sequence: TGTGCCAGTAGTTCCCTAGCGGGAGGCATATTTCCCAATGAGCAGTTCTTC.

CDR3 coding DNA: TGTGCCAGCAGCTTAGTAACCCTAGGACTAGCCAAAAACATTCAGTACTTC. As protein: CASSLVTLGLAKNIQYF. The chain carries TRBV7-9 and TRBJ2-4; the D gene is possibly TRBD2 (5 bases). The CDR3 contains 17 residues. The germline V gene has CDR1 SEHNR and CDR2 FQNEAQ (reference sequence). Trimming removed 1 base from V and 0 bases from J, with 13 bases in between. The full variable domain, rest sourced from reference TRBV7-9 and TRBJ2-4, is DTGVSQNPRHKITKRGQNVTFRCDPISEHNRLYWYRQTLGQGPEFLTYFQNEAQLEKSRLLSDRFSAERPKGSFSTLEIQRTEQGDSAMYLCASSLVTLGLAKNIQYFGAGTRLSVL.

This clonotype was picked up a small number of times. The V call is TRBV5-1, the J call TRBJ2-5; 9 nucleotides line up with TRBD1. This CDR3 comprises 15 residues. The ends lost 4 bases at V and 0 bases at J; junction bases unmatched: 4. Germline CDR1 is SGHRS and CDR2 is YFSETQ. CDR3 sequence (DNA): TGCGCCAGCAGCAGGGACAGGGCCTACCAAGAGACCCAGTACTTC. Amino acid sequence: CASSRDRAYQETQYF.

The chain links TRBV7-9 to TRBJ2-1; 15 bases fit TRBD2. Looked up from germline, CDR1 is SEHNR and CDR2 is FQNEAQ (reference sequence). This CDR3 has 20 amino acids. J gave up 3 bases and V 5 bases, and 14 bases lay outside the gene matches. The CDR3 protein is CASSTRGLAGGQFDYNEQFF. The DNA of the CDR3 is TGTGCCAGCAGCACCCGAGGACTAGCGGGAGGGCAGTTTGACTACAATGAGCAGTTCTTC. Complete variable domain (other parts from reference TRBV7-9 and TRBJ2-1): DTGVSQNPRHKITKRGQNVTFRCDPISEHNRLYWYRQTLGQGPEFLTYFQNEAQLEKSRLLSDRFSAERPKGSFSTLEIQRTEQGDSAMYLCASSTRGLAGGQFDYNEQFFGPGTRLTVL.

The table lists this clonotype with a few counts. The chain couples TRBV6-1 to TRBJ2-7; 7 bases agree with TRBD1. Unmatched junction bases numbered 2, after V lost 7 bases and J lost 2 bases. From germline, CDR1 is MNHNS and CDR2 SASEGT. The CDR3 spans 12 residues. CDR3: CASNGQAYEQYF. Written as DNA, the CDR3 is TGTGCCAGCAACGGACAGGCCTACGAGCAGTACTTC.

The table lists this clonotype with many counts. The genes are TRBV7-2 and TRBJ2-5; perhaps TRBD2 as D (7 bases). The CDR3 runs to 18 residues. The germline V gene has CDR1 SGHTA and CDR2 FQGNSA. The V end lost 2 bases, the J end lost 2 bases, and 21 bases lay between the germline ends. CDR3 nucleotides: TGTGCCAGCAGCTTATGGGTACGGGGGGCGCCCCTACAAGAGACCCAGTACTTC. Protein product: CASSLWVRGAPLQETQYF.

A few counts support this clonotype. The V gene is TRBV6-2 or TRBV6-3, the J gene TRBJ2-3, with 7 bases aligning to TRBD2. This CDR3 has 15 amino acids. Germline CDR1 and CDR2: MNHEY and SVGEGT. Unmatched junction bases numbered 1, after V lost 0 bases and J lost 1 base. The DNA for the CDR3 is TGTGCCAGCAGTTACTCCCTAGCGGGCACAGATACGCAGTATTTT. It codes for CASSYSLAGTDTQYF.

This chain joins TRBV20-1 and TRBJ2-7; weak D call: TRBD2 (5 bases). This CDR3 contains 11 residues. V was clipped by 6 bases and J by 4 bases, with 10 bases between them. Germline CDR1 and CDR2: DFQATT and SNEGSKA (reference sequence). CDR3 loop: CSATRTYEQYF. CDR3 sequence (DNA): TGCAGTGCAACTAGAACTTACGAGCAGTACTTC.

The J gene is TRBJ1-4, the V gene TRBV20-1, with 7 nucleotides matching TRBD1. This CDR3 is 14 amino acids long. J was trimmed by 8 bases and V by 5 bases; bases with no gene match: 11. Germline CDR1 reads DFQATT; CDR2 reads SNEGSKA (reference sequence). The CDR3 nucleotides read TGCAGTGCTGAGGGGACAGCTGAAATAGAAAAACTGTTTTTT. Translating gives CSAEGTAEIEKLFF.

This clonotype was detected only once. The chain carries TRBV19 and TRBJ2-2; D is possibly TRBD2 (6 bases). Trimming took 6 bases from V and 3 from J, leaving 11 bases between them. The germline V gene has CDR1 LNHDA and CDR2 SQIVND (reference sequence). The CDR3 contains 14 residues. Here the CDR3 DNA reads TGTGCCAGTAGCACGGGACTGCACACCGGGGAGCTGTTTTTT. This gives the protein CASSTGLHTGELFF.

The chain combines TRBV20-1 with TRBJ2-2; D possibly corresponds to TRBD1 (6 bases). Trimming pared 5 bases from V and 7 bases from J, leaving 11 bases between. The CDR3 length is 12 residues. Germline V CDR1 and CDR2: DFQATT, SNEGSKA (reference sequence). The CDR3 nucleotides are TGCAGTGCTTCCAGAGGGGGCGGGGAGCTGTTTTTT. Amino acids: CSASRGGGELFF.

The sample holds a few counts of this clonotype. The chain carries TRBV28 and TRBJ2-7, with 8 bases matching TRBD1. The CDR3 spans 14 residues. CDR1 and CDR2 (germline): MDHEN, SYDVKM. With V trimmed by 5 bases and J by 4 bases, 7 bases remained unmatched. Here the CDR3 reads CASSKTGAGYEQYF. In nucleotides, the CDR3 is TGTGCCAGCAGTAAGACAGGGGCTGGGTACGAGCAGTACTTC.